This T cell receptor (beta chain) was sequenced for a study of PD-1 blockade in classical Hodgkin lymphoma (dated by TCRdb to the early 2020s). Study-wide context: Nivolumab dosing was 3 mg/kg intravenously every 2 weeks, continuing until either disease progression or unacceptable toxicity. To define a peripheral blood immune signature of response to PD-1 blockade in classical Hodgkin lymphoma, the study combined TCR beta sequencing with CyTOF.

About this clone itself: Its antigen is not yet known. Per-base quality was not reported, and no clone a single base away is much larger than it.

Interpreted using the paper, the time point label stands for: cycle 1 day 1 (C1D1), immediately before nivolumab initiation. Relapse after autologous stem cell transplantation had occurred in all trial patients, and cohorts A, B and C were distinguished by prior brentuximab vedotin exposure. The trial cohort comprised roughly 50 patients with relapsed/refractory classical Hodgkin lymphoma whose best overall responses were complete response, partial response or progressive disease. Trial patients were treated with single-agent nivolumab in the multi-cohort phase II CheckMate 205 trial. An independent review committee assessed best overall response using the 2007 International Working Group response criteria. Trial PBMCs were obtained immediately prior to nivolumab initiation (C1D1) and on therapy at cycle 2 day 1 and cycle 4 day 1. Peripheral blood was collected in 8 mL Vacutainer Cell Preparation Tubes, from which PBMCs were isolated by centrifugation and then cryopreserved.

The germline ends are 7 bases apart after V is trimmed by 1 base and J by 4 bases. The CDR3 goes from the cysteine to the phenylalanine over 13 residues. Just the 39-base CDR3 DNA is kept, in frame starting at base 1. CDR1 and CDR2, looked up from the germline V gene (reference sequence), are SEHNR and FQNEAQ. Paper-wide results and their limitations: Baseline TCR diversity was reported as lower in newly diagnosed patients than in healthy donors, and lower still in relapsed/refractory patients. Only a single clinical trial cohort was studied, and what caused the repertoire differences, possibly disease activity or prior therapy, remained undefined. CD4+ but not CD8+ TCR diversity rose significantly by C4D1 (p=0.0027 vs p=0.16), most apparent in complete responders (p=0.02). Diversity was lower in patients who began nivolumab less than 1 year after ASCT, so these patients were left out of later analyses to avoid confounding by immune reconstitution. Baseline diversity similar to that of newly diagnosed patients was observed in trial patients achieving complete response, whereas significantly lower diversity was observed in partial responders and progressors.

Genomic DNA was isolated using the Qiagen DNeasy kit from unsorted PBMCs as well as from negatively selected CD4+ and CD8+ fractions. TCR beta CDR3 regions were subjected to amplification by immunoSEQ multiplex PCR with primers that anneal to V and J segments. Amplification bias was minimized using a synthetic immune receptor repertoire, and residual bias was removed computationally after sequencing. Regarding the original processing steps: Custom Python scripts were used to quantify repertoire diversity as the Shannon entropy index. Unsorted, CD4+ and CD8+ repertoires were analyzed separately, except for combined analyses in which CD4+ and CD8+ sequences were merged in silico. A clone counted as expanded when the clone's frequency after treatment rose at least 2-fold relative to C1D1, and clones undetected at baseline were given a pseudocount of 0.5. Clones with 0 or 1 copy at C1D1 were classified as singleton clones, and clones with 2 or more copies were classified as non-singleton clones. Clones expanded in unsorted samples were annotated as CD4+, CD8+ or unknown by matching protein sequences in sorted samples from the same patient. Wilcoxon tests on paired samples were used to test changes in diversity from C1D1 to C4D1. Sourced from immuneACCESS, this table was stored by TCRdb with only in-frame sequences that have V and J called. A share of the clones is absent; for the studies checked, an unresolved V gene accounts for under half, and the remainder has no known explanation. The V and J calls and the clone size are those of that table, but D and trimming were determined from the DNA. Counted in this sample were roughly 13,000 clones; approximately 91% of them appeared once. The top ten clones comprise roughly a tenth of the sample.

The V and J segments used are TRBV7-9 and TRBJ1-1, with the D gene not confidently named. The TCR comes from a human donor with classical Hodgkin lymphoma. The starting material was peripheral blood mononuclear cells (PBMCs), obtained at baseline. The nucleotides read TGTGCCAGCAGCTTAGGGGGAGTCACTGAAGCTTTCTTT. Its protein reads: CASSLGGVTEAFF.